The sequence of this T cell receptor (beta chain) was determined in a study of blood T cell repertoires in COVID-19. Study at large: The analysed material was cDNA or gDNA that came from T cells, B-cell-depleted T cells, or PBMCs.

Living in 25 or so US areas, the participants were between roughly 18 and 89 years of age. The junction had 8 bases not matched to a gene; V was cut back by 4 bases and J by 2 bases. CDR3 size: 17 residues. Germline CDR1 is SGDLS and CDR2 is YYNGEE. Sequencing was performed with immunoSEQ multiplex PCR; in TCRdb, only in-frame clones are kept and a portion is missing. This table has fewer than 450,000 clones, more than 85% appearing once. The chain recombines TRBV9 with TRBJ2-3, with 12 positions matching TRBD2. Specimen: PBMCs or T cells enriched from blood (not recorded which). The clonotype originates from a woman in her twenties or thirties who had recovered from COVID-19. The CDR3 is CASSWASGGADTDTQYF. DNA for the CDR3: TGTGCCAGCAGCTGGGCTAGCGGGGGGGCCGACACAGATACGCAGTATTTT. The complete variable domain, with remaining parts taken from reference TRBV9 and TRBJ2-3, reads DSGVTQTPKHLITATGQRVTLRCSPRSGDLSVYWYQQSLDQGLQFLIQYYNGEERAKGNILERFSAQQFPDLHSELNLSSLELGDSALYFCASSWASGGADTDTQYFGPGTRLTVL.